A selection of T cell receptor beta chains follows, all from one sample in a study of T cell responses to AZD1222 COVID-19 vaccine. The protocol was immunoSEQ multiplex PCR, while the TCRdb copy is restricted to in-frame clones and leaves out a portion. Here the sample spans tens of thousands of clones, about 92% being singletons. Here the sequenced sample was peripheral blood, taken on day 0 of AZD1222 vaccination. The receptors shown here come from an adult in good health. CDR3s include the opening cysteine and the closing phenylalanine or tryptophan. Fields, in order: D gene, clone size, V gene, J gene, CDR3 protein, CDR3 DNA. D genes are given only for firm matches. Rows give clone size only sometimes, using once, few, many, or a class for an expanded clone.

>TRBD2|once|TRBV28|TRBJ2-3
CASSFYSSVAGDRNTDTQYF
TGTGCCAGCAGTTTCTACTCCTCGGTAGCGGGAGACAGGAACACAGATACGCAGTATTTT
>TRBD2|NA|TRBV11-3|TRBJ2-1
CASSAFLAGGRDNEQFF
TGTGCCAGCAGCGCCTTCCTAGCGGGAGGACGAGACAATGAGCAGTTCTTC
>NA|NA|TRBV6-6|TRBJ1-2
CASSAEGTNYGYTF
TGTGCCAGCAGTGCTGAGGGAACTAACTATGGCTACACCTTC
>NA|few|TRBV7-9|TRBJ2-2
CASTPGTENTGELFF
TGTGCCAGCACCCCCGGGACTGAGAACACCGGGGAGCTGTTTTTT
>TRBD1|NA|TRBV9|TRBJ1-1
CASSQGVQRNTEAFF
TGTGCCAGCAGCCAGGGGGTACAGCGGAACACTGAAGCTTTCTTT
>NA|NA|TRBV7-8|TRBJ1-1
CASSPRVTEAFF
TGTGCCAGCAGCCCTAGGGTCACTGAAGCTTTCTTT
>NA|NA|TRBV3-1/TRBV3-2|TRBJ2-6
CASSPWGVTSGANVLTF
TGTGCCAGCAGCCCGTGGGGGGTTACCTCCGGGGCCAACGTCCTGACTTTC
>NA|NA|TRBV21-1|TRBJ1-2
CASRNLNRGPFYGYTF
TGTGCCAGCAGAAATCTCAATCGGGGACCCTTCTATGGCTACACCTTC
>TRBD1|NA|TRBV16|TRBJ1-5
CASSQGQGAGQPQHF
TGTGCCAGCAGCCAAGGACAGGGGGCAGGACAGCCCCAGCATTTT
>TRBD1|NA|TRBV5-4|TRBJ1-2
CASRARDRASNYGYTF
TGTGCCAGCAGAGCCCGGGACAGGGCTTCGAACTATGGCTACACCTTC
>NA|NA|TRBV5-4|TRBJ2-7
CASSLYTYEQYF
TGTGCCAGCAGCTTGTATACCTACGAGCAGTACTTC
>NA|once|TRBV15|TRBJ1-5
CATSATNNQPQHF
TGTGCCACCAGTGCCACCAACAATCAGCCCCAGCATTTT
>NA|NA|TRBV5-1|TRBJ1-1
CASSLVGGENTEAFF
TGCGCCAGCAGCTTGGTGGGAGGAGAGAACACTGAAGCTTTCTTT
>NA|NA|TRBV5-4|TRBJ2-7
CASSLSGRTYEQYF
TGTGCCAGCAGCTTGAGTGGGAGGACCTACGAGCAGTACTTC
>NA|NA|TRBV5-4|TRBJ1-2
CASSAGLQGANYGYTF
TGTGCCAGCAGCGCAGGATTACAGGGCGCTAACTATGGCTACACCTTC
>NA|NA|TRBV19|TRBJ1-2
CASSIQGSNYGYTF
TGTGCCAGTAGTATACAGGGGAGCAACTATGGCTACACCTTC
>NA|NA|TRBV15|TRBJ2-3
CATSRDFRRTSTDTQYF
TGTGCCACCAGCAGAGATTTTCGAAGAACTAGCACAGATACGCAGTATTTT
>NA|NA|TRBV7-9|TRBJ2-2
CASSLVTTGELFF
TGTGCCAGCAGCTTAGTAACCACCGGGGAGCTGTTTTTT
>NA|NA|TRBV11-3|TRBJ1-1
CASSLPGVDTEAFF
TGTGCCAGCAGCTTACCAGGGGTAGACACTGAAGCTTTCTTT
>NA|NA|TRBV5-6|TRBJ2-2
CASSLFQGDNTGELFF
TGTGCCAGCAGCTTGTTTCAGGGAGATAACACCGGGGAGCTGTTTTTT
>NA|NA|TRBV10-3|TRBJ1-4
CAISGGANEKLFF
TGTGCCATCAGTGGAGGGGCTAATGAAAAACTGTTTTTT
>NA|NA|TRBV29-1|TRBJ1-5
CSGITGFYSNQPQHF
TGCAGCGGGATTACAGGTTTTTATAGCAATCAGCCCCAGCATTTT
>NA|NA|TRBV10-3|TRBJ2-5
CAISESGVPETQYF
TGTGCCATCAGTGAGTCAGGAGTTCCAGAGACCCAGTACTTC
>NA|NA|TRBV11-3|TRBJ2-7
CASSPGDTSYEQYF
TGTGCCAGCAGCCCCGGGGACACCTCCTACGAGCAGTACTTC
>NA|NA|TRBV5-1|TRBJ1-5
CASSLGGDQPQHF
TGCGCCAGCAGCTTGGGGGGCGATCAGCCCCAGCATTTT
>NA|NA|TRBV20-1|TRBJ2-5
CSGTVQETQYF
TGCAGTGGTACAGTCCAAGAGACCCAGTACTTC
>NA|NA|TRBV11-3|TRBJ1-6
CASSLDPGMNSPLHF
TGTGCCAGCAGCTTAGATCCAGGGATGAATTCACCCCTCCACTTT
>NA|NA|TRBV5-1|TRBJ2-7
CASRFRTATYEQYF
TGCGCCAGCAGGTTCCGGACAGCGACCTACGAGCAGTACTTC
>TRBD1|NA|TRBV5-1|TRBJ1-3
CASSPGQGGTIYF
TGCGCCAGCAGCCCTGGACAGGGGGGCACCATATATTTT